This T cell receptor (beta chain) is drawn from a study of cytomegalovirus exposure and HLA in healthy donors. Study-wide results and limits: Most TCR sequences showed up rarely, but some public TCRs showed up in many donors. The tendency of first-cohort TCR clusters to co-occur in the roughly 110 validation repertoires was identified by a subsequent analysis.

These donors were members of the roughly 120-subject validation cohort, a group separate from the approximately 670-subject first cohort. Notes on this clone: Its antigen is undetermined.

V lost 8 bases to trimming and J lost 4 bases, with 10 bases between them. Germline V gene data show CDR1 as SEHNR and CDR2 as FQNEAQ (reference sequence). The CDR3 runs to 12 residues. Sequencing used immunoSEQ multiplex PCR; TCRdb keeps in-frame clones, though not all of them. Of 120,000 or so clones in the sample, approximately 94% were seen once. The V call is TRBV7-9, the J call TRBJ2-3, with D tentatively TRBD1 (6 bases). Sequenced material: PBMCs. This TCR was recovered from a young man in good health and CMV-seronegative. CDR3 in amino acids: CASGDRSDTQYF. The DNA of the CDR3 is TGTGCCAGCGGTGACAGGTCAGATACGCAGTATTTT.